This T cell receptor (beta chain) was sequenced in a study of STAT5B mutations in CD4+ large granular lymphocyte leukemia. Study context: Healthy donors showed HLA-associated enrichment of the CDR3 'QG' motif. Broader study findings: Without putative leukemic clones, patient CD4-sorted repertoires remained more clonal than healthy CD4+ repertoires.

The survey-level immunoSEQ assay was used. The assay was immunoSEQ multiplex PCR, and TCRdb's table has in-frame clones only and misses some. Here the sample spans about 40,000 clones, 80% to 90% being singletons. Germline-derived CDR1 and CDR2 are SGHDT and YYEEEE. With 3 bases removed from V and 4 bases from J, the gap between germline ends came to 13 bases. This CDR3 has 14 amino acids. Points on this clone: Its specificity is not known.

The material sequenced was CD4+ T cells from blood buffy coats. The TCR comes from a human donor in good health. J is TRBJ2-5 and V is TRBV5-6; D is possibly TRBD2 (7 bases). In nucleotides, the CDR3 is TGTGCCAGCAGCTGGGGGGGACATCCAGAGACCCAGTACTTC. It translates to CASSWGGHPETQYF.